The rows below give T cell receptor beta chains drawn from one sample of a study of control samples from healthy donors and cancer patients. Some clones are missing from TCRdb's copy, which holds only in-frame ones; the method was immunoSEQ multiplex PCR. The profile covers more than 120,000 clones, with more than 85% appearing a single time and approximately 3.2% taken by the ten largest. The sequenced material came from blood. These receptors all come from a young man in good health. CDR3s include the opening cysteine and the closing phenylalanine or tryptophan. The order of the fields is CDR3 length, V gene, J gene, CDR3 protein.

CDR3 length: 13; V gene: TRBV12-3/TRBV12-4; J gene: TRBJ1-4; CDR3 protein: CASSLEGARKLFF
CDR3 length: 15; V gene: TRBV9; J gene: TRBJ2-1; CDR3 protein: CASSFWTGSSDEQFF
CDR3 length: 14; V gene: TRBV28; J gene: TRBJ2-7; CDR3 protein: CASSLPGGSYEQYF
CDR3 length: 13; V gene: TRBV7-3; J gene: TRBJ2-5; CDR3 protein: CASSFTRVETQYF
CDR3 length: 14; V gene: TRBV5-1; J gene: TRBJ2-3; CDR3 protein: CASSGTGQADTQYF
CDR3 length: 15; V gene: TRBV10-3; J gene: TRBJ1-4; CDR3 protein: CAISDGVRGFEKLFF
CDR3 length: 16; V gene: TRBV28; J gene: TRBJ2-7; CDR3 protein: CASNEDRGVLIYEQYF
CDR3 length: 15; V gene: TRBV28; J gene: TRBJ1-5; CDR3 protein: CASSFTRSLAQPQHF
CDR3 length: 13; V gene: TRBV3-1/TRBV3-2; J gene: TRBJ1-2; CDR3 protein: CASSPTRTDGYTF
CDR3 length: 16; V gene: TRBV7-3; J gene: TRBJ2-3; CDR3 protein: CASSLSLAGGRDTQYF
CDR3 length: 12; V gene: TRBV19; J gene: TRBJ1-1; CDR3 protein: CASTWTGTEAFF
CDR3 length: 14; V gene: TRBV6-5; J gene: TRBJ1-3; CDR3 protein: CASSRGLSGNTIYF
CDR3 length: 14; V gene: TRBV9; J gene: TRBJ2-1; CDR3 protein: CASSVDRGQGEQFF
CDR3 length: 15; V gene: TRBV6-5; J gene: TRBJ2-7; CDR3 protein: CASSFPSGGYYEQYF
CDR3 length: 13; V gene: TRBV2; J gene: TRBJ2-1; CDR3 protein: CASSYRAGDEQFF
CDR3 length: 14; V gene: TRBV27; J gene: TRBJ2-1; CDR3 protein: CASSLSQGWDEQFF
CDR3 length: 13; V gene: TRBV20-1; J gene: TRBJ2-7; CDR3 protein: CSASAGTTYEQYF
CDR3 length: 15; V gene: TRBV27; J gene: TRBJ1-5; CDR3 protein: CASSGLRDASQPQHF
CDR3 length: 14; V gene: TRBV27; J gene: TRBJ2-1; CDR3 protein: CASSLTGGPGEQFF
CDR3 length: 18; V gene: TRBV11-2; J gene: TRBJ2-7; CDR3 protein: CASSLTRRTGTLLYEQYF
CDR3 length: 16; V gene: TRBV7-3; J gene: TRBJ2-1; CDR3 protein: CASSSRGQPRVNEQFF
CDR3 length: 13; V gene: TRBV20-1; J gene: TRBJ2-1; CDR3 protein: CSASSPSYNEQFF
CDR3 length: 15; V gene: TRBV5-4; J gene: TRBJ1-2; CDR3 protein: CASSLVGQGVFGYTF
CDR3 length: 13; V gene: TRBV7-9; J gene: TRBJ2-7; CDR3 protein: CASSFSRGNEQYF
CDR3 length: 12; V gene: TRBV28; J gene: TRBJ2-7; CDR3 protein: CASRDGNYEQYF
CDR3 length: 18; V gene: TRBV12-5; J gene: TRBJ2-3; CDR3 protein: CASGPPMRGGGSPDTQYF
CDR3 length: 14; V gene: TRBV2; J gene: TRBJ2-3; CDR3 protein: CASSEPTPGDTQYF
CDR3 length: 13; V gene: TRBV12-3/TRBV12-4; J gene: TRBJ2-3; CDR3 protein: CASTSRGTDTQYF
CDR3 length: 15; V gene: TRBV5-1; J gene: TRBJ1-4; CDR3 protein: CASSFTGTGDEKLFF
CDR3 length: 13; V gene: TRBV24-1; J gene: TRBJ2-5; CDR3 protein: CATSDSGKETQYF
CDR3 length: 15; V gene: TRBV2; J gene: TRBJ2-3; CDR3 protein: CAYTLGGSSTDTQYF
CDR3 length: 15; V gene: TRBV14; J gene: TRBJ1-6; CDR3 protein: CASSPKRQIYSPLHF
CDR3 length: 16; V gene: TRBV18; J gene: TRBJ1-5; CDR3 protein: CASSPGTGEGNQPQHF
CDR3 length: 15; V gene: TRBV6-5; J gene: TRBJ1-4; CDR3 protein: CASSPTWEVYEKLFF
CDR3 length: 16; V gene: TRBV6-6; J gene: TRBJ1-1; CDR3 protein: CASSYARQGWNTEAFF
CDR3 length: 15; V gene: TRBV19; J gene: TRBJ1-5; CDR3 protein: CASSINSVIDQPQHF
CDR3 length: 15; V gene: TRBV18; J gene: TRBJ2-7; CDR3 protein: CASSPKRGDIYEQYF
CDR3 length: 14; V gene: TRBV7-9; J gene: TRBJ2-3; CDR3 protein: CASTPTGNTDTQYF
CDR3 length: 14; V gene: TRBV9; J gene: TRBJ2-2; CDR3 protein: CASSVGSEGGELFF
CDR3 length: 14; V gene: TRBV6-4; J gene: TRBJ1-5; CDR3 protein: CASSGEIWGQPQHF
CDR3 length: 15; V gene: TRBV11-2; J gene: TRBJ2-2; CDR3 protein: CASSLTKANTGELFF
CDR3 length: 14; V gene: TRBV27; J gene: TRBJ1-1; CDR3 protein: CASSFTGQDTEAFF
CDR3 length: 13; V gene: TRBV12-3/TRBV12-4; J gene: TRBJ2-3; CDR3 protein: CASSLASGGTQYF
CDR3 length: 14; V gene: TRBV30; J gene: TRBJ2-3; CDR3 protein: CAWTKITSTDTQYF
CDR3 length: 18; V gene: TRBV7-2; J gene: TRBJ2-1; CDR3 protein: CASSLAAQTFSSYNEQFF
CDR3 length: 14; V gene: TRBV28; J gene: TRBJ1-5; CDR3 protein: CASRESGASQPQHF
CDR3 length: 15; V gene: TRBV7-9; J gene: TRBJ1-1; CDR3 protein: CASSTGDRSGTEAFF
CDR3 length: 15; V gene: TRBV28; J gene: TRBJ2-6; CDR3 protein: CASRRAGAGANVLTF
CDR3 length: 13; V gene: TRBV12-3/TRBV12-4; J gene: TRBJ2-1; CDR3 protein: CASSHNRGQEQFF
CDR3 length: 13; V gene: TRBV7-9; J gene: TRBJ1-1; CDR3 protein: CASSMRQGAGAFF
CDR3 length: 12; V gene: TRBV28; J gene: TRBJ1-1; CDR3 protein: CASSLMGAEAFF
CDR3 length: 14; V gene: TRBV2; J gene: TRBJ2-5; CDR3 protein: CASSEAQGVETQYF
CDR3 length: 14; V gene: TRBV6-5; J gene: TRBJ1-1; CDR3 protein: CASSSIGGHTEAFF
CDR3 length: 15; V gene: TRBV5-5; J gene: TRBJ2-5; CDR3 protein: CASSLDGTDGETQYF